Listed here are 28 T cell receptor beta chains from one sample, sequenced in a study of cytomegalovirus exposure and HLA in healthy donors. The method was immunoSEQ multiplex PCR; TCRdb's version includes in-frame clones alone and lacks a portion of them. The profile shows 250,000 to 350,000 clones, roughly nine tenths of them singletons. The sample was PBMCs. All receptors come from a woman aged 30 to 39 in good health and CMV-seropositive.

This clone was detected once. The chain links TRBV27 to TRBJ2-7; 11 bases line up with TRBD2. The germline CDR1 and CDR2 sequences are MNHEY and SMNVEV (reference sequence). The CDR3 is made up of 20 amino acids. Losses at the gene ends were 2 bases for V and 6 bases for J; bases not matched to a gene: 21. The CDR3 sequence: CASSLLAGGHVGVSLGEQYF. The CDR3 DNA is TGTGCCAGCAGTTTACTAGCGGGAGGACACGTCGGTGTCTCGTTGGGCGAGCAGTACTTC.

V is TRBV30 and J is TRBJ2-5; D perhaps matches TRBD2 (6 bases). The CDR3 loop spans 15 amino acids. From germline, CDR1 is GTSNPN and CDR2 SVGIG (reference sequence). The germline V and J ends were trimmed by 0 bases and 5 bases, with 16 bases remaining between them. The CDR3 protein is CAWSVQRRVWETQYF. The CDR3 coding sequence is TGTGCCTGGAGTGTACAGAGGAGGGTATGGGAGACCCAGTACTTC.

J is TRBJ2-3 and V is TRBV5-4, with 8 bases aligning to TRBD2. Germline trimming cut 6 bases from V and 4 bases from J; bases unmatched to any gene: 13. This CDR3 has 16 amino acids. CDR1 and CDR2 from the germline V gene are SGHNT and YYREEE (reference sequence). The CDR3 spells CASTLGLASRSDTQYF. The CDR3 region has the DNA TGTGCCAGCACCCTTGGACTAGCCAGCCGCTCAGATACGCAGTATTTT.

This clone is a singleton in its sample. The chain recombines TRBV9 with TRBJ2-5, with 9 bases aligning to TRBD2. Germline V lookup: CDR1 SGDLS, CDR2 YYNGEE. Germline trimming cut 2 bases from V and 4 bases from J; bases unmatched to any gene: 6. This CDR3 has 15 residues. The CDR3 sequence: CASSVAGGSGETQYF. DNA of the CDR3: TGTGCCAGCAGCGTGGCGGGAGGGTCGGGAGAGACCCAGTACTTC. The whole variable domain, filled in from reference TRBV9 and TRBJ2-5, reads DSGVTQTPKHLITATGQRVTLRCSPRSGDLSVYWYQQSLDQGLQFLIQYYNGEERAKGNILERFSAQQFPDLHSELNLSSLELGDSALYFCASSVAGGSGETQYFGPGTRLLVL.

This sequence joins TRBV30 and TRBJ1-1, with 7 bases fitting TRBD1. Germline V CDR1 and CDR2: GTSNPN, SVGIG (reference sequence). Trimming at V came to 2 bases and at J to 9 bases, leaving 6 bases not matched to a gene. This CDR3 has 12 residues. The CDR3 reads CAWSTGTEKAFF. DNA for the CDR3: TGTGCCTGGAGTACTGGGACAGAAAAAGCTTTCTTT.

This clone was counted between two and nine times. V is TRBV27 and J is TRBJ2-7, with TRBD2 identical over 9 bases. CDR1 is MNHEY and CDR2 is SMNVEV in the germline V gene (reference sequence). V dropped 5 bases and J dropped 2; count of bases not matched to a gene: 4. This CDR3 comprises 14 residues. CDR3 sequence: CASSAASGAYEQYF. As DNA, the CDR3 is TGTGCCAGCAGTGCAGCTAGCGGGGCCTACGAGCAGTACTTC.

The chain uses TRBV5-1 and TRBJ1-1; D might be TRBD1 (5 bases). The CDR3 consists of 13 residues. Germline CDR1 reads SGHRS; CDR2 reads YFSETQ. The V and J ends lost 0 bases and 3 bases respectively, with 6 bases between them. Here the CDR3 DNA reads TGCGCCAGCAGCTTGGCGGGGGACACTGAAGCTTTCTTT. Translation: CASSLAGDTEAFF.

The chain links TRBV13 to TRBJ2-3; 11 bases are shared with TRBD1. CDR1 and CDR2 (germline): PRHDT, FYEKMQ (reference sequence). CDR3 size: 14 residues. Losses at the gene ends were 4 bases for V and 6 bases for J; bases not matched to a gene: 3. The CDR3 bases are TGTGCCAGCAGCTCGCGGGACAGGGGGGATACGCAGTATTTT. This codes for CASSSRDRGDTQYF.

The CDR3 sequence is CASRNLHSGANVLTF. DNA for the CDR3: TGTGCCAGCAGGAATCTTCACTCTGGGGCCAACGTCCTGACTTTC. The V gene is TRBV6-1, the J gene TRBJ2-6; D is unresolved. Germline V gene lookup returns CDR1 MNHNS and CDR2 SASEGT. The CDR3 is 15 residues long. V was clipped by 6 bases and J by 0 bases, with 9 bases between them.

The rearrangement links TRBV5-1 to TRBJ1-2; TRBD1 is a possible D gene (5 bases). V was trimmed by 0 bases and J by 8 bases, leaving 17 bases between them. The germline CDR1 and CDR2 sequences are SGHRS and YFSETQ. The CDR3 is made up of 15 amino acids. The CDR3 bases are TGCGCCAGCAGCTTGGGTCTCCTGGGGCGGGAAGGCTACACCTTC. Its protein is CASSLGLLGREGYTF. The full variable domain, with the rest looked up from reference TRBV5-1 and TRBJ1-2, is KAGVTQTPRYLIKTRGQQVTLSCSPISGHRSVSWYQQTPGQGLQFLFEYFSETQRNKGNFPGRFSGRQFSNSRSEMNVSTLELGDSALYLCASSLGLLGREGYTFGSGTRLTVV.

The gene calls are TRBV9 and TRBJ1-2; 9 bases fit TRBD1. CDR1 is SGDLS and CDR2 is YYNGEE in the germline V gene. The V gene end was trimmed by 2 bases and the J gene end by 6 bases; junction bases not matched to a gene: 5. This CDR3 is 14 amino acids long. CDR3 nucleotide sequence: TGTGCCAGCAGCGTGACCGACAGGGGGAATGGCTACACCTTC. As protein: CASSVTDRGNGYTF. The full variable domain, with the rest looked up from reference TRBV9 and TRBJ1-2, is DSGVTQTPKHLITATGQRVTLRCSPRSGDLSVYWYQQSLDQGLQFLIQYYNGEERAKGNILERFSAQQFPDLHSELNLSSLELGDSALYFCASSVTDRGNGYTFGSGTRLTVV.

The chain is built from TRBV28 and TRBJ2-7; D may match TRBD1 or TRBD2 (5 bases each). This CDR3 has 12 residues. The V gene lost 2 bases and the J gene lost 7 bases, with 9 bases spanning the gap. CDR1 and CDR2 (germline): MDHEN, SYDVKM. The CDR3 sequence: CASSLGGREQYF. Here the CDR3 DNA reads TGTGCCAGCAGTTTAGGGGGAAGGGAGCAGTACTTC.

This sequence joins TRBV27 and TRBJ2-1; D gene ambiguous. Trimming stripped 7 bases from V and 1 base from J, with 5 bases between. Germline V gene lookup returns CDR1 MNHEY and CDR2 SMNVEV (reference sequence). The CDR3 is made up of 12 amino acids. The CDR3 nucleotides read TGTGCCAGCAAGACATCCTACAATGAGCAGTTCTTC. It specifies CASKTSYNEQFF.

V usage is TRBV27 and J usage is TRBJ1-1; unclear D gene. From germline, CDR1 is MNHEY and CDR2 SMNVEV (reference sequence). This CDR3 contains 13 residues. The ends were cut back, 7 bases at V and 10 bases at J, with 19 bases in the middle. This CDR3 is CASTPSGFSGAFF. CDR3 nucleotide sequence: TGTGCCAGCACCCCCTCGGGGTTCTCGGGAGCTTTCTTT.

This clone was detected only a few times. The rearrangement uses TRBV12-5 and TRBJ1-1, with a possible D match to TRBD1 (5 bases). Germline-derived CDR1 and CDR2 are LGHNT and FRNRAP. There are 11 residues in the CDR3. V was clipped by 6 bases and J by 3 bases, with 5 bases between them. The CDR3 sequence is CASGGDTEAFF. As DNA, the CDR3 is TGTGCTAGTGGAGGGGACACTGAAGCTTTCTTT.

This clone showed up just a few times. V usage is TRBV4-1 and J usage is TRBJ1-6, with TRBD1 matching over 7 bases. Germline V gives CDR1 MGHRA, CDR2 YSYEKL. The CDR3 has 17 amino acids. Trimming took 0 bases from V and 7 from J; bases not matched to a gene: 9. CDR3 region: CASSQDLQVRGNSPLHF. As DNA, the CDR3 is TGCGCCAGCAGCCAAGACCTCCAGGTCAGGGGGAATTCACCCCTCCACTTT.

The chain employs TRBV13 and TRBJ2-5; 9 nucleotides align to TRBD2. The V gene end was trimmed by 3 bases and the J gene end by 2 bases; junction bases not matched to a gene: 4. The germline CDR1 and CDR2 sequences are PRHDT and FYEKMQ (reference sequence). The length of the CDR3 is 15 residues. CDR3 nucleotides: TGTGCCAGCAGCTTCCGCGGGGGGGTTCAAGAGACCCAGTACTTC. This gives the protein CASSFRGGVQETQYF.

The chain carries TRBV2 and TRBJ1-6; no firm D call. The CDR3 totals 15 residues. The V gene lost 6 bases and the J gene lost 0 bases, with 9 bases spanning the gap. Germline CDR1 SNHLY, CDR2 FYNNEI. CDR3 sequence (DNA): TGTGCCAGCAGGGAAACGGCCTCCTATAATTCACCCCTCCACTTT. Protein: CASRETASYNSPLHF.

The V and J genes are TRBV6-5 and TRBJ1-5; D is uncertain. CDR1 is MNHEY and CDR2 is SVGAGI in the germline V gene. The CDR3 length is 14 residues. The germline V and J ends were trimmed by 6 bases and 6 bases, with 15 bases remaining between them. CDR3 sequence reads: CASRGRALGQPQHF. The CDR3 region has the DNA TGTGCCAGCAGGGGCCGGGCCCTCGGTCAGCCCCAGCATTTT.

Here the CDR3 reads CAWSDRLAGTTSTDTQYF. The CDR3 DNA sequence: TGTGCCTGGAGTGACCGTCTAGCGGGGACCACTAGCACAGATACGCAGTATTTT. The rearrangement uses TRBV30 and TRBJ2-3; the match to TRBD2 covers 9 bases. V shed 1 base and J 0 bases; nucleotides not matched to a gene: 11. The CDR3 consists of 18 residues. The germline gives CDR1 GTSNPN, CDR2 SVGIG (reference sequence).

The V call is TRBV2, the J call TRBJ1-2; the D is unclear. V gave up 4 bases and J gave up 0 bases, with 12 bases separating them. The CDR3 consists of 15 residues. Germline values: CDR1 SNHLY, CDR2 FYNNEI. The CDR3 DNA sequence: TGTGCCAGCAGTGGCCGGGCAAAGGCTAACTATGGCTACACCTTC. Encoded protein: CASSGRAKANYGYTF.

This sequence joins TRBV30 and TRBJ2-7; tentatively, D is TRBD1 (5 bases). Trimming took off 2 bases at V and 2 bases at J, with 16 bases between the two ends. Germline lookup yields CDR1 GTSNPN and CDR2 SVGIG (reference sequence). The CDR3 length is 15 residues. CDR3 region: CAWSKGAERTYEQYF. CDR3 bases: TGTGCCTGGAGTAAAGGGGCAGAACGGACCTACGAGCAGTACTTC.

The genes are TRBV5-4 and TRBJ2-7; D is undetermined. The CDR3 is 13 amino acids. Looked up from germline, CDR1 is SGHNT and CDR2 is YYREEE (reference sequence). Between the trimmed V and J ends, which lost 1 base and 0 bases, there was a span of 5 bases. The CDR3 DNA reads TGTGCCAGCAGCTTGCTAGACTCCTACGAGCAGTACTTC. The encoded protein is CASSLLDSYEQYF. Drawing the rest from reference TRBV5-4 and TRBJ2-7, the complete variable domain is ETGVTQSPTHLIKTRGQQVTLRCSSQSGHNTVSWYQQALGQGPQFIFQYYREEENGRGNFPPRFSGLQFPNYSSELNVNALELDDSALYLCASSLLDSYEQYFGPGTRLTVT.

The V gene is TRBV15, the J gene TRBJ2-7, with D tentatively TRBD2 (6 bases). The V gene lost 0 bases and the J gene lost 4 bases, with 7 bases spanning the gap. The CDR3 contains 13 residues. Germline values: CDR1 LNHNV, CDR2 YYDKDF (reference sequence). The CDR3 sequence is CATSREGLYEQYF. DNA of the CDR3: TGTGCCACCAGCAGAGAGGGACTGTACGAGCAGTACTTC.

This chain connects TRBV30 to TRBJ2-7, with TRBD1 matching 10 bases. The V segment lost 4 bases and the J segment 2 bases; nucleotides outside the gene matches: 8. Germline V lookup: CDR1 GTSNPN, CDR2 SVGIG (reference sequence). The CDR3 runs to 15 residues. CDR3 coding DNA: TGTGCCTGGATTCCGGGACAGGGGACCCCCTACGAGCAGTACTTC. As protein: CAWIPGQGTPYEQYF.

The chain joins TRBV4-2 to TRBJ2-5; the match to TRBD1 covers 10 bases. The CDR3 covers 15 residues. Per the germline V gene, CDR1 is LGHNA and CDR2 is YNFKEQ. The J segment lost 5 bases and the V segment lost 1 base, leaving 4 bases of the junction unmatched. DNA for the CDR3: TGTGCCAGCAGCCAAGGGGACAGGGGCGGGGAGACCCAGTACTTC. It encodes CASSQGDRGGETQYF.

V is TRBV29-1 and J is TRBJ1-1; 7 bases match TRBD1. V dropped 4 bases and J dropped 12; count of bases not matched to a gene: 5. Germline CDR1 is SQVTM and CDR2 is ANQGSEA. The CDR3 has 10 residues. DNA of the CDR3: TGCAGCGTTGCCGGGACAGTACCTTTCTTT. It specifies CSVAGTVPFF.

The CDR3 sequence is CASRLGFRGPHEQYF. The CDR3 bases are TGTGCCAGCAGGCTGGGATTTAGGGGGCCCCACGAGCAGTACTTC. This chain joins TRBV13 and TRBJ2-7; 7 bases agree with TRBD1. This CDR3 has 15 amino acids. Germline-derived CDR1 and CDR2 are PRHDT and FYEKMQ (reference sequence). V gave up 6 bases and J gave up 5 bases; unmatched junction bases: 13.